This TCR beta chain was sequenced during a study of blood T cell repertoires in COVID-19. For the study at large: In each case, the material was cDNA or gDNA derived from T cells, B-cell-depleted T cells, or PBMCs.

Sequenced by immunoSEQ multiplex PCR; TCRdb stores in-frame clones only, minus some. The profile shows roughly 70,000 clones, about four fifths of them singletons. This TCR came from an older man who had recovered from COVID-19. Sequenced input: peripheral blood.

The CDR3 region has the DNA TGTGCCAGCAGCGCTCGGACAGGGAACTCCTACGAGCAGTACTTC. It is translated as CASSARTGNSYEQYF. The genes are TRBV9 and TRBJ2-7; 8 positions agree with TRBD1. V gave up 3 bases and J gave up 0 bases; unmatched junction bases: 5. The CDR3 consists of 15 residues. Germline CDR1 is SGDLS and CDR2 is YYNGEE.